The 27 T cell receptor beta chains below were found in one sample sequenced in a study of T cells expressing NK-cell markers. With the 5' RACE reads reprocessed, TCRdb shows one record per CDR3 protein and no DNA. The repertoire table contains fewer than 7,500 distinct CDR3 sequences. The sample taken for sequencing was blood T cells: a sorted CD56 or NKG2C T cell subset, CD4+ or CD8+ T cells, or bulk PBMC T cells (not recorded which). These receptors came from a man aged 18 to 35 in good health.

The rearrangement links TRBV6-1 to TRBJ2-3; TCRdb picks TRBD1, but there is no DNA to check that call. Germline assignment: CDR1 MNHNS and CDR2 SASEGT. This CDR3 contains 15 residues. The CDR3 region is CASSENGQITDTQYF.

CDR3 sequence: CASSKGGGTATDTQYF. The chain uses TRBV21-1 and TRBJ2-3; TCRdb's D call of TRBD1 is untestable without DNA. TRBV21-1 is listed as a pseudogene. The CDR3 is 16 residues long.

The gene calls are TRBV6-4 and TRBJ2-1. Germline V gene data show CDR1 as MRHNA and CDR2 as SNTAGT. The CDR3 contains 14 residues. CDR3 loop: CASSEGDYYNEQFF.

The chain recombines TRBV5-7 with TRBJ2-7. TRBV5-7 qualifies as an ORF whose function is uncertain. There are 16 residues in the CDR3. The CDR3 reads CASSLVVTPSSYEQYF.

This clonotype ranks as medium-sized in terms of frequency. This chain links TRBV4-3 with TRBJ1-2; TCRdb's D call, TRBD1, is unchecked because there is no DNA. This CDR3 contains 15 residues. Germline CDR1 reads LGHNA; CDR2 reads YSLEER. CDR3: CASSQETGEFYGYTF.

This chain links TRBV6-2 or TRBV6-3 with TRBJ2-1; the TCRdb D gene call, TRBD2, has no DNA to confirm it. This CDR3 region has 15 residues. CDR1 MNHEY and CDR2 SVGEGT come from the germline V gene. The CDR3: CASSYRVTGGVEQFF.

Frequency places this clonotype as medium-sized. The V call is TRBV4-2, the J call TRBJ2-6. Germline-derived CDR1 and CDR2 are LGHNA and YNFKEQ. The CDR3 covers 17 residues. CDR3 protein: CASSQIDTNSGANVLTF.

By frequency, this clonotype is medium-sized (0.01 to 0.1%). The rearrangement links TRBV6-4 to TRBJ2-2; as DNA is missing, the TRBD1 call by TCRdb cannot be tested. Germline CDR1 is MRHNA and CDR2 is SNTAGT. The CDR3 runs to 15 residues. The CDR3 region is CASRPGQGATGELFF.

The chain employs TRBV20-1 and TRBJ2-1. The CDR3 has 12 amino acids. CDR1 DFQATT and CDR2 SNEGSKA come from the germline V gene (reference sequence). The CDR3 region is CSARAGAYEQFF.

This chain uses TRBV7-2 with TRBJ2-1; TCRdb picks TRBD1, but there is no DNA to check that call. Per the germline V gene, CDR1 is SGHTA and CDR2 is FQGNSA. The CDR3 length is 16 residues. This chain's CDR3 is CASSRGAGISYNEQFF.

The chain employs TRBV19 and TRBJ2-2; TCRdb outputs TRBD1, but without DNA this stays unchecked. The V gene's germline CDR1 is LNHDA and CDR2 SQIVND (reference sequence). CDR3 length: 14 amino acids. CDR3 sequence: CASSMDRADGELFF.

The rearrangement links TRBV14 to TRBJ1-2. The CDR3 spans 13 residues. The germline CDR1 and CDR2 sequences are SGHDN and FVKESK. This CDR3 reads CASSPHSRDGYTF.

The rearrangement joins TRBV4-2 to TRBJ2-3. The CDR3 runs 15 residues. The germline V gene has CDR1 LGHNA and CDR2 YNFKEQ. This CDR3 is CASSQDLGGSDTQYF.

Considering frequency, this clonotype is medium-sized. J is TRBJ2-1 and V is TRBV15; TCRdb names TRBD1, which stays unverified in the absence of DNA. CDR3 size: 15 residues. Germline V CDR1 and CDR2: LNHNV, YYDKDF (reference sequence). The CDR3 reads CATSSSRGTYNEQFF. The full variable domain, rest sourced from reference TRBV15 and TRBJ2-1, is DAMVIQNPRYQVTQFGKPVTLSCSQTLNHNVMYWYQQKSSQAPKLLFHYYDKDFNNEADTPDNFQSRRPNTSFCFLDIRSPGLGDTAMYLCATSSSRGTYNEQFFGPGTRLTVL.

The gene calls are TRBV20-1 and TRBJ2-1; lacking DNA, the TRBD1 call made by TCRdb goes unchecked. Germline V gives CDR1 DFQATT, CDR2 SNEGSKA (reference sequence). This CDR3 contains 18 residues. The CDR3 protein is CSARGHSPTGGDYNEQFF.

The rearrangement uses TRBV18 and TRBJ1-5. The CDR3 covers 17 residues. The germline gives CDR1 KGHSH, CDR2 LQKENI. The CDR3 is CASSPVLEDTSNQPQHF.

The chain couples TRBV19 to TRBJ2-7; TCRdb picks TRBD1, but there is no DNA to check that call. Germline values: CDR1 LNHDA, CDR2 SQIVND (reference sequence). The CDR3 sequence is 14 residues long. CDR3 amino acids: CASSISGTLYEQYF.

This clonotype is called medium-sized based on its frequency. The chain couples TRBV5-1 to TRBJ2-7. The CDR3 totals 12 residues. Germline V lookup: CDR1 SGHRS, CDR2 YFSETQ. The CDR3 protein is CASSLDVYEQYF.

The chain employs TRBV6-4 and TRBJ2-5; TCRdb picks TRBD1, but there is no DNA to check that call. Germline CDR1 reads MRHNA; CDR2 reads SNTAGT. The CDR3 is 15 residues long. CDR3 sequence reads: CASSASPAGIETQYF.

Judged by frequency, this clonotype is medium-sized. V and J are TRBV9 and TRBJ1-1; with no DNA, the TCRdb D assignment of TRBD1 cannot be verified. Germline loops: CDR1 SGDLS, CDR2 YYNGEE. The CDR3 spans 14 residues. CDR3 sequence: CASSVEQVNTEAFF.

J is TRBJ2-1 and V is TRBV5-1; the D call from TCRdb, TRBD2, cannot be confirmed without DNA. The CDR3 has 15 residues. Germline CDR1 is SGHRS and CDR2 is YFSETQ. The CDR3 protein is CASSLGAGGKNEQFF.

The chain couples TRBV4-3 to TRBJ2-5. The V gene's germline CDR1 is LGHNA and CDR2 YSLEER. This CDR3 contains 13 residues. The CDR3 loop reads CASSQGYQETQYF.

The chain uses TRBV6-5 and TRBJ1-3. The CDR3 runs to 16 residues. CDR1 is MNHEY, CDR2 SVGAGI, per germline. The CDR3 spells CASSPEMQTSGNTIYF.

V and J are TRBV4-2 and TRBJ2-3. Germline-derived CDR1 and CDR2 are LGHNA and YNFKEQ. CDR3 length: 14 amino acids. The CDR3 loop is CASSQGTSADTQYF.

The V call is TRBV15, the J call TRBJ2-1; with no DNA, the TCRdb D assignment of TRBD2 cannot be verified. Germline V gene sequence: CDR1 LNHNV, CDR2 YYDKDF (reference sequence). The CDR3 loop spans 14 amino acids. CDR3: CATSSQRENHEQFF.

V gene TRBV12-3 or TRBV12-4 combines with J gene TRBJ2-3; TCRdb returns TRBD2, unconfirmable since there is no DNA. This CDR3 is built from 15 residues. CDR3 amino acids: CASGYMAGGLDTQYF.

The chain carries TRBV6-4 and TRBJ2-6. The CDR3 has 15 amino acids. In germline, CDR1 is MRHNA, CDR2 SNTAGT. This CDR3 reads CASSDTGAGANVLTF.